This T cell receptor beta chain originates from a study of technical replicates of blood from several donors. CDR1 and CDR2 from the germline V gene are SGHDN and FVKESK. This CDR3 has 13 residues. The J segment lost 7 bases and the V segment lost 2 bases, leaving 2 bases of the junction unmatched. Assay used: immunoSEQ multiplex PCR; TCRdb lists only in-frame clones, some missing. This table has over 90,000 clones, around 96% appearing once. The source material was T cells isolated from PBMCs. The genes are TRBV14 and TRBJ2-1, with 7 bases identical to TRBD1. The sequence was obtained from a human donor in good health. The CDR3: CASSQYRGNEQFF. The CDR3 DNA reads TGTGCCAGCAGCCAATACAGGGGTAATGAGCAGTTCTTC.